This TCR beta chain was recovered during a study of Ad26.COV2.S vaccination and SARS-CoV-2 variants. Overall study: Ad26.COV2.S shots went into the muscle once or twice, 56 days apart.

Trimming removed 4 bases from V and 3 bases from J, with 11 bases in between. Germline-derived CDR1 and CDR2 are SGHRS and YFSETQ. The CDR3 contains 14 residues. The method was immunoSEQ multiplex PCR; TCRdb's version includes in-frame clones alone and lacks a portion of them. This table holds some 340,000 clones, more than 70% found once. Sample treatment: roughly 18 received Ad26.COV2.S at low or high dose, single or two shots; roughly five received placebo; per-sample allocation not given. On day 63 after the first injection, vaccine and placebo recipients gave samples. This receptor was obtained from a person between 18 and 60 years old who received the Ad26.COV2.S COVID-19 vaccine or a placebo. Material: peripheral blood, obtained in a trial of Ad26.COV2.S vaccine versus placebo. The chain employs TRBV5-1 and TRBJ1-3; maybe TRBD1 (5 bases). The CDR3 region has the DNA TGCGCCAGCAGCCCGGGGGTAGGTGGAAACACCATATATTTT. Translated, it gives CASSPGVGGNTIYF.